Described below is a single T cell receptor beta chain sequence and its context. Its specificity is unknown. These data are taken from a study of T cell responses to AZD1222 COVID-19 vaccine. Study outcomes and limitations: At 160-218 and 743-854, vaccine-associated CD4 TCRs were dominant, and they spanned spike.

The ends were cut back, 2 bases at V and 0 bases at J, with 9 bases in the middle. CDR1 and CDR2 (germline): SGHRS, YFSETQ. There are 16 residues in the CDR3. Here immunoSEQ multiplex PCR was the method, and the copy in TCRdb shows in-frame clones only, minus some. Of approximately 92,000 clones listed, roughly nine tenths were seen once; the top ten hold 7.5%. This specimen was peripheral blood, taken on day 0 of AZD1222 vaccination. The sequence derives from an adult in good health. The V gene is TRBV5-1, the J gene TRBJ2-6; D not certain. CDR3 in DNA: TGCGCCAGCAGCTTTTCTCCAATCTCTGGGGCCAACGTCCTGACTTTC. Residues: CASSFSPISGANVLTF.